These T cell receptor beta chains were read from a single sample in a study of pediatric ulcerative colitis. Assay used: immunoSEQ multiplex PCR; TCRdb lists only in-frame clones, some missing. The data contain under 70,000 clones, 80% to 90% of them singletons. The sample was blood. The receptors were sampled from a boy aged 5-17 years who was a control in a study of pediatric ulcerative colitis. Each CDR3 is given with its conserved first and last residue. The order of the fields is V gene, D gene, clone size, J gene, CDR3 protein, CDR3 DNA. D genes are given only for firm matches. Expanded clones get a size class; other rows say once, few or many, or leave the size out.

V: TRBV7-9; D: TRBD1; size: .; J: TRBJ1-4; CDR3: CASSSRGTVNNEKLFF; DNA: TGTGCCAGCAGCTCCAGAGGGACAGTCAATAATGAAAAACTGTTTTTT
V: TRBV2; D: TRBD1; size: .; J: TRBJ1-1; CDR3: CASSPDRDDTEAFF; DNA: TGTGCCAGCAGCCCGGACAGGGATGACACTGAAGCTTTCTTT
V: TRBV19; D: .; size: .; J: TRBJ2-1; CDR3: CAVRDSLSNEQFF; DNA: TGTGCGGTCCGGGACTCCCTATCCAATGAGCAGTTCTTC
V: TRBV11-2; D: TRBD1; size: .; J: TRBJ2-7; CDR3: CASSSTGVGIYEQYF; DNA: TGTGCCAGCAGCTCCACAGGGGTAGGAATCTACGAGCAGTACTTC
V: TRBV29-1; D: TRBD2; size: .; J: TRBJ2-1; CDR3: CSVEDLTSGSSNEQFF; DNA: TGCAGCGTTGAAGACCTGACTAGCGGGAGCAGTAATGAGCAGTTCTTC
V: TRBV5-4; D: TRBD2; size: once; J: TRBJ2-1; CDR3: CASSLYGSSGSYEQFF; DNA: TGTGCCAGCAGCTTGTACGGTTCTAGCGGGAGTTATGAGCAGTTCTTC
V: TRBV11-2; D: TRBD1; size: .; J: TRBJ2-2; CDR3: CASSSTTGLNTGELFF; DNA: TGTGCCAGCAGCTCAACGACAGGGTTGAACACCGGGGAGCTGTTTTTT
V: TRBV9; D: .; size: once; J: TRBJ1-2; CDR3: CASSTRTLPWGYTF; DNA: TGTGCCAGCAGCACTCGAACCCTCCCCTGGGGCTACACCTTC
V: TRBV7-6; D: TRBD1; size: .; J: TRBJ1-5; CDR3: CASSLEQGNSNQPQHF; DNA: TGTGCCAGCAGCTTAGAACAGGGGAATAGCAATCAGCCCCAGCATTTT
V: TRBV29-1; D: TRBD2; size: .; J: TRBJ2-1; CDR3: CSVEISGSWYNEQFF; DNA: TGCAGCGTTGAAATCAGCGGGAGTTGGTACAATGAGCAGTTCTTC
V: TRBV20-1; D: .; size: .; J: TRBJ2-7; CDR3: CSARWAYEQYF; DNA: TGCAGTGCTAGGTGGGCCTACGAGCAGTACTTC
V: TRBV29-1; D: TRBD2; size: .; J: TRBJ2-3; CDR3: CSVGSGGLFYTDTQYF; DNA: TGCAGCGTGGGTAGCGGGGGCCTTTTTTACACAGATACGCAGTATTTT
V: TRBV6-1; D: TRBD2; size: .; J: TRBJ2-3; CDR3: CASRGTSLDTQYF; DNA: TGTGCCAGCAGGGGGACTAGCTTAGATACGCAGTATTTT
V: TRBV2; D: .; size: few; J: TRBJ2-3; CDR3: CARRQGTDTQYF; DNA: TGTGCCAGAAGGCAGGGCACAGATACGCAGTATTTT
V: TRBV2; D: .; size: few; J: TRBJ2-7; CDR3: CASSHSDNAYEQYF; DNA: TGTGCCAGCAGCCACTCCGACAACGCCTACGAGCAGTACTTC
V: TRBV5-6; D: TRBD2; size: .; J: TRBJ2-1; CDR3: CASSLAGLAERTYNEQFF; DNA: TGTGCCAGCAGCTTGGCGGGACTAGCGGAAAGAACCTACAATGAGCAGTTCTTC
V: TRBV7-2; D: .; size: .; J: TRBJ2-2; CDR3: CASSWNTGELFF; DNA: TGTGCCAGCAGCTGGAACACCGGGGAGCTGTTTTTT
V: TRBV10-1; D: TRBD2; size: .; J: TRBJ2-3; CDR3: CASSDSGGGGTDTQYF; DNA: TGCGCCAGCAGTGATTCAGGTGGGGGGGGCACAGATACGCAGTATTTT
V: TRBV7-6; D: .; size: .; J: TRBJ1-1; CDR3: CASSLSKPQGLVGTEAFF; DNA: TGTGCCAGCAGCTTATCTAAGCCGCAGGGGCTAGTAGGCACTGAAGCTTTCTTT
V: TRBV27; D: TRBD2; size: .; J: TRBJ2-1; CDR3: CASSLLAGDREQFF; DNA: TGTGCCAGCAGTTTACTAGCGGGAGACCGGGAGCAGTTCTTC
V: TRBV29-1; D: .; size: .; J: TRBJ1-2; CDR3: CSVQNLDFNYGYTF; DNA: TGCAGCGTCCAAAATCTCGATTTTAACTATGGCTACACCTTC
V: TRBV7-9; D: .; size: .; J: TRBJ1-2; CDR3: CASSPVGLTAYTF; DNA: TGTGCCAGCAGCCCCGTTGGACTAACTGCCTACACCTTC
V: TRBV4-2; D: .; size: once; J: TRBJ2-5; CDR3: CASSQEGRDQETQYF; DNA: TGTGCCAGCAGCCAAGAGGGGCGGGATCAAGAGACCCAGTACTTC
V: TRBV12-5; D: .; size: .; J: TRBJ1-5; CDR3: CASASELGRNQPQHF; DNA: TGTGCTAGTGCCTCAGAATTAGGTCGCAATCAGCCCCAGCATTTT
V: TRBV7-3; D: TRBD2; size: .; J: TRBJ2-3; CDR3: CASSLGTGGPVDTQYF; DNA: TGTGCCAGCAGCTTAGGGACGGGAGGGCCGGTCGATACGCAGTATTTT
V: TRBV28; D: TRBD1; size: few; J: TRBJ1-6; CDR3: CASSRDRGRNSPLHF; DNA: TGTGCCAGCTCCCGGGACAGGGGGCGGAATTCACCCCTCCACTTT
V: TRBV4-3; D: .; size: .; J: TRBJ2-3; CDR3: CASSQEGRSTDTQYF; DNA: TGCGCCAGCAGCCAAGAGGGCCGGAGCACAGATACGCAGTATTTT
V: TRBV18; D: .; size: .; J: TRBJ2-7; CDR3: CASSPEPGGYEQYF; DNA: TGTGCCAGCTCACCTGAGCCAGGGGGGTACGAGCAGTACTTC
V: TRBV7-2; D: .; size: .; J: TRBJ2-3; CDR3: CASSLQGSADTQYF; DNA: TGTGCCAGCAGCTTACAGGGGTCCGCAGATACGCAGTATTTT
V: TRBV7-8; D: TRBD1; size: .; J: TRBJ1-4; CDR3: CASSSGQGREKLFF; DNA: TGTGCCAGCAGCTCCGGACAGGGTCGGGAAAAACTGTTTTTT
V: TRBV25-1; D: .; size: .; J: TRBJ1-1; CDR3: CASSEAGASEAFF; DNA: TGTGCCAGCAGTGAGGCGGGGGCGTCTGAAGCTTTCTTT
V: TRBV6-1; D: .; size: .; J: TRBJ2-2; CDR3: CATSGADTGELFF; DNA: TGTGCCACCTCCGGGGCTGACACCGGGGAGCTGTTTTTT
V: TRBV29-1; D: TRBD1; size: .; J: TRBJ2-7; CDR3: CSVTGTVAYEQYF; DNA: TGCAGCGTAACCGGGACAGTGGCCTACGAGCAGTACTTC
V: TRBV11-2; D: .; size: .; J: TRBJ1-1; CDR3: CASSLDRGATEAFF; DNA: TGTGCCAGCAGCTTAGATCGGGGGGCCACTGAAGCTTTCTTT
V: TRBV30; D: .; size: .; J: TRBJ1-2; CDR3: CAWSDGEGYTF; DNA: TGTGCCTGGAGTGACGGGGAAGGCTACACCTTC
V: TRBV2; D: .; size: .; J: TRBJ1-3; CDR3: CASSDIASGNTIYF; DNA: TGTGCCAGCAGTGATATCGCATCTGGAAACACCATATATTTT
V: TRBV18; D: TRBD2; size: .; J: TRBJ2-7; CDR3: CASSRTPGLESPEQYF; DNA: TGTGCCAGCTCACGTACACCGGGACTAGAGTCTCCCGAGCAGTACTTC
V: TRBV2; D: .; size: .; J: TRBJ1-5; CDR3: CASSEDIFKGPQHF; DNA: TGTGCCAGCAGTGAAGACATTTTTAAGGGGCCCCAGCATTTT
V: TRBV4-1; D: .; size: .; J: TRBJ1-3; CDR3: CASSQTAGASGNTIYF; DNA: TGCGCCAGCAGCCAGACCGCCGGGGCCTCTGGAAACACCATATATTTT
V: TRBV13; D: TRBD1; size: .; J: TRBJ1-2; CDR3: CASSLNEGAFRGYTF; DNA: TGTGCCAGCAGCCTCAACGAGGGGGCATTTCGTGGCTACACCTTC
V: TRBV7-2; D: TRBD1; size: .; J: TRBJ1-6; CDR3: CASSLHRGTNDNSPLHF; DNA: TGTGCCAGCAGCCTACACAGGGGGACCAATGATAATTCACCCCTCCACTTT
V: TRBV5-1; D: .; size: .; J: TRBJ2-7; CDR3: CASSHGTDYEQYF; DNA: TGCGCCAGCAGCCATGGGACCGACTACGAGCAGTACTTC
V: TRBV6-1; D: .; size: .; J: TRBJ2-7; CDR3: CASSEAGVWEQYF; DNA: TGTGCCAGCAGTGAGGCAGGGGTTTGGGAGCAGTACTTC
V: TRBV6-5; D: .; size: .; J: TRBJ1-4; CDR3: CASSVGGGKLFF; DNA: TGTGCCAGCAGTGTTGGGGGAGGAAAACTGTTTTTT
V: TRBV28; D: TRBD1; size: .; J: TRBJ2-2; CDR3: CASSLSRGSTGELFF; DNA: TGTGCCAGCAGTTTATCCAGGGGGAGCACCGGGGAGCTGTTTTTT
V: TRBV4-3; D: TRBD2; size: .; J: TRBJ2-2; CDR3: CASSQDGVAGDNTGELFF; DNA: TGCGCCAGCAGCCAAGATGGGGTAGCGGGGGACAACACCGGGGAGCTGTTTTTT
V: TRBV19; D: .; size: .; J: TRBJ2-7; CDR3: CASRGSGSYEQYF; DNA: TGTGCCAGTAGGGGTTCGGGGAGCTACGAGCAGTACTTC
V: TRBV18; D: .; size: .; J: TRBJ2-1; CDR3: CASSPPLMDYEQVEQFF; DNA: TGTGCCAGCTCACCACCACTGATGGACTATGAGCAAGTTGAGCAGTTCTTC
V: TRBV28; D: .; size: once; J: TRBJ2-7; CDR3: CASSLLANTAYEQYF; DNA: TGTGCCAGCAGTTTACTAGCGAATACCGCCTACGAGCAGTACTTC
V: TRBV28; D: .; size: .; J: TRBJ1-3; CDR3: CASNPHESSGNTIYF; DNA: TGTGCCAGCAACCCTCATGAGAGCTCTGGAAACACCATATATTTT
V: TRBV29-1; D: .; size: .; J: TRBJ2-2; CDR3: CSVLWGNTGELFF; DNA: TGCAGCGTTCTCTGGGGGAACACCGGGGAGCTGTTTTTT
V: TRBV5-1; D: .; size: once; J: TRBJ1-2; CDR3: CASSLGGADGYTF; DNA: TGCGCCAGCAGCTTGGGGGGGGCCGATGGCTACACCTTC
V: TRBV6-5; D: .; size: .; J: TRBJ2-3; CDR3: CASSSLGVLGTDTQYF; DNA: TGTGCCAGCAGTTCTCTGGGGGTCTTAGGCACAGATACGCAGTATTTT
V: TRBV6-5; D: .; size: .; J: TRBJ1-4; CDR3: CASRETQATNEKLFF; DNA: TGTGCCAGCCGCGAAACCCAGGCAACTAATGAAAAACTGTTTTTT
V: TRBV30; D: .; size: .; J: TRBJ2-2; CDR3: CAWRISGARGELFF; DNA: TGTGCCTGGAGGATTTCGGGGGCGCGCGGGGAGCTGTTTTTT
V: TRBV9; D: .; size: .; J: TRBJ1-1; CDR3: CASSKGMNTEAFF; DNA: TGTGCCAGCAGCAAGGGCATGAACACTGAAGCTTTCTTT
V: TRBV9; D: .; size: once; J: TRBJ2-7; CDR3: CASSVVDSSYEQYF; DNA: TGTGCCAGCAGCGTAGTCGACAGTTCCTACGAGCAGTACTTC